This TCR beta chain was sequenced in a study of regulatory T cells in long-lasting Graves disease. The time point was: persistent/refractory GD, antithyroid drugs over 5 years with positive TRAb. After RNA was extracted from PBMCs, the TCR library was made from it. The patients included were those that came from an endocrinology department in Xi'an, China. This clonotype was counted a few times. Researchers made TCR beta libraries by using iRepertoire HTBI primers and running Arm-PCR on CDR3 regions. TCRdb analysed the multiplex PCR reads with MiXCR anew, one entry per CDR3 protein. This table holds 700,000 or so distinct CDR3 sequences, 25% to 30% found once. The CDR3 is 16 residues long. Trimming shortened V by 0 bases and J by 5 bases, and 17 bases separated the two germline ends. Germline V lookup: CDR1 SGHNT, CDR2 YYREEE (reference sequence).

The sequence was obtained from a female donor with Graves disease. The material sequenced was peripheral blood mononuclear cells (PBMCs), taken when the disease was refractory, from a patient treated with antithyroid drugs. This rearrangement joins TRBV5-4 to TRBJ2-5; D remains ambiguous. The CDR3 reads CASSLVGGTVGETQYF. The CDR3 nucleotides read TGTGCCAGCAGCTTGGTCGGCGGAACAGTCGGGGAGACCCAGTACTTC. Combining the CDR3 with reference TRBV5-4 and TRBJ2-5 gives the whole variable domain ETGVTQSPTHLIKTRGQQVTLRCSSQSGHNTVSWYQQALGQGPQFIFQYYREEENGRGNFPPRFSGLQFPNYSSELNVNALELDDSALYLCASSLVGGTVGETQYFGPGTRLLVL.